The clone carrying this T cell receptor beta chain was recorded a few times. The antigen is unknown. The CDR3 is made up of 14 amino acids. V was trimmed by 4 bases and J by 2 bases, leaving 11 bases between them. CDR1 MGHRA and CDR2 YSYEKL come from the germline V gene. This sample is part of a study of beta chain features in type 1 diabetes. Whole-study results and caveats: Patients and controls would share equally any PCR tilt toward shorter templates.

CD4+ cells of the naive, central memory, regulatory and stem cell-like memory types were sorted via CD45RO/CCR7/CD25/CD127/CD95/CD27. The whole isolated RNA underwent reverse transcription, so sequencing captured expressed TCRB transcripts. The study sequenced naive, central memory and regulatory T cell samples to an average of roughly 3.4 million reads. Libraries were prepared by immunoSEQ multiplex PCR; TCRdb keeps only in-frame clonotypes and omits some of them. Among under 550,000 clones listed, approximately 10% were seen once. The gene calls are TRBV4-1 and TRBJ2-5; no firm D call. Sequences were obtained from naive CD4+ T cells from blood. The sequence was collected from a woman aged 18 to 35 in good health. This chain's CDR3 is CASSPLQIQETQYF. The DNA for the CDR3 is TGCGCCAGCAGCCCCCTACAGATTCAAGAGACCCAGTACTTC.